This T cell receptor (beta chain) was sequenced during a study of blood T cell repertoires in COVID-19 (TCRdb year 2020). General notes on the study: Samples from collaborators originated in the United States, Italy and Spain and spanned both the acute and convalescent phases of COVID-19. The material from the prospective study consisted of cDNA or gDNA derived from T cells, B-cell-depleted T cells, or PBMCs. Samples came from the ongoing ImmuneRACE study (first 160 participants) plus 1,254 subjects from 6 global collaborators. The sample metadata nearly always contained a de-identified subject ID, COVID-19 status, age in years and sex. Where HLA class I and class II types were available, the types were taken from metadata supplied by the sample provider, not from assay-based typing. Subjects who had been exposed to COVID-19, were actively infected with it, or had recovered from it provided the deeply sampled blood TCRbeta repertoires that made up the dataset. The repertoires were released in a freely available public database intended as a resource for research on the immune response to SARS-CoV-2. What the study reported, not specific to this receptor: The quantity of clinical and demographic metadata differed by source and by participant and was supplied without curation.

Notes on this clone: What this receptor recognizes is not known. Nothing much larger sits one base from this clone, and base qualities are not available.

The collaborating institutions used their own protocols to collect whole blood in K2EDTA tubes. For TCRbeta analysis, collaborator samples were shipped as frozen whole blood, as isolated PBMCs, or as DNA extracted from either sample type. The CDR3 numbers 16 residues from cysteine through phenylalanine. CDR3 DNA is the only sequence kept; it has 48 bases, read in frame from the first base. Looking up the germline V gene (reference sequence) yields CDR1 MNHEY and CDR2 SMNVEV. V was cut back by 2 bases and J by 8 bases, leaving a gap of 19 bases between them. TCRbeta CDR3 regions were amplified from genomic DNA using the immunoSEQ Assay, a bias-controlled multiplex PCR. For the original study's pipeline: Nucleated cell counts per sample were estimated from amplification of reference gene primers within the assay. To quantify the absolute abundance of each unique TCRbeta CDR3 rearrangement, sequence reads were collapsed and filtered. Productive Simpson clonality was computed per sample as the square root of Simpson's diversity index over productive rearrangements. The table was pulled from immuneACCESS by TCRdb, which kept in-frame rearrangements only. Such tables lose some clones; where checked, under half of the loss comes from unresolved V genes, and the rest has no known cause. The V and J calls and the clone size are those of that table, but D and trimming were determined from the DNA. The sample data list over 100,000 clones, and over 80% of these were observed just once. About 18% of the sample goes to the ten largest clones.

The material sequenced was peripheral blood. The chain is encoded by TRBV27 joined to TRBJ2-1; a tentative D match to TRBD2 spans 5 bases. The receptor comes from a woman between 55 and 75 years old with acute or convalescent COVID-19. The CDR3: CASSLTSGASGDEQFF. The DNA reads TGTGCCAGCAGTTTAACGAGTGGAGCGTCCGGGGATGAGCAGTTCTTC.